Sequencing of this TCR beta chain was carried out in a study of cytomegalovirus exposure and HLA in healthy donors. Study observations and caveats: The authors listed around 150 TCR beta chains as cytomegalovirus-associated.

Worth noting for this clone: The antigen is not known.

The PCR had 60 Vbeta and 13 Jbeta primers. TCRdb's table, derived via immunoSEQ multiplex PCR, lists solely in-frame clones and lacks some. This specimen shows around 200,000 clones; the ten leading clones hold 0.75% to 1%. CDR1 and CDR2 from the germline V gene are LGHNA and YSLEER. Trimming at V came to 6 bases and at J to 5 bases, leaving 10 bases not matched to a gene. The CDR3 runs to 16 residues. This TCR was recovered from a young woman in good health and CMV-seropositive. The chain uses TRBV4-3 and TRBJ2-5; 12 nucleotides align to TRBD2. Sequencing input: PBMCs. The DNA for the CDR3 is TGCGCCAGCAGTCCCGGGCTAGCGGGAGGGTTTGAGACCCAGTACTTC. This codes for CASSPGLAGGFETQYF.